The 19 T cell receptor beta chains below were found in one sample sequenced in a study of regulatory T cells in long-lasting Graves disease. Sequencing libraries for TCR beta were prepared with iRepertoire HTBI primers and Arm-PCR of CDR3 regions. TCRdb re-called the multiplex PCR reads through MiXCR, storing one row per CDR3 protein. The sample records 700,000 or so distinct CDR3 sequences, around 30% being singletons. The time point denotes: persistent/refractory GD, antithyroid drugs over 5 years with positive TRAb. With RNA extracted from PBMCs as input, the TCR library was made. The source material was peripheral blood mononuclear cells (PBMCs), sampled when the disease was refractory, from a patient treated with antithyroid drugs. The receptors originated from a female donor with Graves disease.

This clonotype was observed many times. V gene TRBV7-9 combines with J gene TRBJ1-2, with D unclear. CDR3 length: 14 amino acids. Germline V gene sequence: CDR1 SEHNR, CDR2 FQNEAQ (reference sequence). Trimming took off 8 bases at V and 3 bases at J, with 16 bases between the two ends. The CDR3 region is CASDDGSRDYGYTF. As DNA, the CDR3 is TGTGCCAGCGACGACGGGAGTCGCGACTATGGCTACACCTTC.

This clonotype has just a few counts. The rearrangement joins TRBV7-3 to TRBJ1-1; 8 bases match TRBD1. The germline gives CDR1 SGHTA, CDR2 FQGTGA. CDR3 size: 14 residues. Losses at the gene ends were 2 bases for V and 7 bases for J; bases not matched to a gene: 6. The CDR3 protein is CASSLGTGEFEAFF. As DNA, the CDR3 is TGTGCCAGCAGCTTAGGGACAGGCGAATTTGAAGCTTTCTTT.

The gene calls are TRBV19 and TRBJ1-2; tentatively, D is TRBD1 (6 bases). Per germline, CDR1 LNHDA and CDR2 SQIVND (reference sequence). The CDR3 consists of 16 residues. V was shortened by 9 bases and J by 0 bases, with 20 bases between the two germline ends. CDR3 sequence: CASRSSGRTANYGYTF. CDR3 DNA: TGTGCCAGCCGGTCCTCGGGACGGACAGCTAACTATGGCTACACCTTC.

V is TRBV11-2 and J is TRBJ1-1; D is unresolved. This CDR3 comprises 14 residues. V shed 3 bases and J shed 1 base, with 9 bases lying between them. Germline V gene lookup returns CDR1 SGHAT and CDR2 FQNNGV. CDR3 nucleotide sequence: TGTGCCAGCAGCTTCCGGGTGTCGAACACTGAAGCTTTCTTT. Amino acids: CASSFRVSNTEAFF. Combining the CDR3 with reference TRBV11-2 and TRBJ1-1 gives the whole variable domain EAGVAQSPRYKIIEKRQSVAFWCNPISGHATLYWYQQILGQGPKLLIQFQNNGVVDDSQLPKDRFSAERLKGVDSTLKIQPAKLEDSAVYLCASSFRVSNTEAFFGQGTRLTVV.

This clonotype has just a few counts. The chain joins TRBV7-9 to TRBJ2-2; the D is unclear. Looked up from germline, CDR1 is SEHNR and CDR2 is FQNEAQ (reference sequence). The CDR3 length is 13 residues. V was cut by 2 bases and J by 6 bases, with 7 bases left in between. CDR3 region: CASSLSSPGELFF. In DNA form, the CDR3 reads TGTGCCAGCAGCTTATCCAGTCCCGGGGAGCTGTTTTTT.

The sample holds a few counts of this clonotype. The V and J genes are TRBV29-1 and TRBJ1-2; D possibly corresponds to TRBD1 (5 bases). CDR3 length equals 14 residues. V dropped 0 bases and J dropped 2 bases, with 10 bases sitting between them. Germline V gene lookup returns CDR1 SQVTM and CDR2 ANQGSEA. For the CDR3, the DNA is TGCAGCGTTGAAGAAGGGCAGGGAAACTATGGCTACACCTTC. Translated, it gives CSVEEGQGNYGYTF.

In its sample, this clonotype was seen a few times. The chain combines TRBV29-1 with TRBJ2-5, with TRBD1 as a possible D gene (5 bases). Between the trimmed V and J ends, which lost 0 bases and 5 bases, there was a span of 13 bases. The V gene's germline CDR1 is SQVTM and CDR2 ANQGSEA. This CDR3 comprises 14 residues. The CDR3 is CSVEDLYRSETQYF. Written as DNA, the CDR3 is TGCAGCGTTGAAGATCTTTACAGGTCGGAGACCCAGTACTTC.

For this clonotype: A junction end diverges from the germline sequence, so it may reflect a read error. The chain carries TRBV5-5 and TRBJ2-2; TRBD1 aligns across 7 bases. The CDR3 spans 15 residues. Germline values: CDR1 SGHKS, CDR2 YYEKEE (reference sequence). DNA for the CDR3: TGTGCCGGCAGCTTGCGACAGGGTGGTACCGGGGAGCTGTTTTTT. This codes for CAGSLRQGGTGELFF.

This clonotype was seen many times. DNA of the CDR3: TGTGCCAGCAGTGGAGAAGCGGCCCTCCACTTT. Its protein is CASSGEAALHF. The rearrangement uses TRBV2 and TRBJ1-6; D call uncertain. The CDR3 is 11 residues long. Trimming took 4 bases from V and 14 from J, leaving 9 bases between them. CDR1 is SNHLY and CDR2 is FYNNEI in the germline V gene.

The gene calls are TRBV5-1 and TRBJ2-7, with 8 bases fitting TRBD2. The CDR3 loop spans 15 amino acids. Germline V gene lookup returns CDR1 SGHRS and CDR2 YFSETQ. J lost 4 bases, V lost 3 bases, and 9 bases had no gene match. The CDR3 nucleotides read TGCGCCAGCAGCTCTATCAGCGGGAGTTCTTACGAGCAGTACTTC. Translating it yields CASSSISGSSYEQYF.

The chain uses TRBV12-3 or TRBV12-4 and TRBJ1-1; 9 bases match TRBD1. After removal of 5 bases from V and 4 bases from J, the junction contained 5 bases not matched to a gene. The CDR3 has 14 residues. The CDR3 nucleotides are TGTGCCAGCAGTCGGGACAGGGCGGTCACTGAAGCTTTCTTT. Its protein product is CASSRDRAVTEAFF.

The chain links TRBV6-2 or TRBV6-3 to TRBJ1-4, with 8 bases that match TRBD1. CDR3 size: 16 residues. CDR1 is MNHEY, CDR2 SVGEGT, per germline. Germline trimming cut 5 bases from V and 3 bases from J; bases unmatched to any gene: 8. CDR3 loop: CASSGQGRRPNEKLFF. The CDR3 nucleotides are TGTGCCAGCAGTGGACAGGGTAGGAGGCCTAATGAAAAACTGTTTTTT.

This clonotype was picked up many times. The J gene is TRBJ2-2, the V gene TRBV6-2 or TRBV6-3; 8 bases line up with TRBD1. Germline CDR1 MNHEY, CDR2 SVGEGT. V lost 2 bases and J lost 7; bases outside the gene matches: 9. The CDR3 totals 16 residues. The chain's CDR3 is CASSYGAGGAGGELFF. CDR3 nucleotides: TGTGCCAGCAGTTACGGGGCAGGGGGCGCGGGCGGGGAGCTGTTTTTT.

This clonotype has just a few counts. The gene calls are TRBV9 and TRBJ1-2; D gene unclear. Germline V CDR1 and CDR2: SGDLS, YYNGEE. V was trimmed by 4 bases and J by 2 bases, leaving 15 bases between them. The length of the CDR3 is 15 residues. The CDR3 DNA is TGTGCCAGCAGCTCCAACCCCAGAAAAAACTATGGCTACACCTTC. Translated: CASSSNPRKNYGYTF.

This clonotype has a handful of counts. V usage is TRBV6-1 and J usage is TRBJ1-2, with 7 bases identical to TRBD1. Germline lookup yields CDR1 MNHNS and CDR2 SASEGT. This CDR3 spans 15 amino acids. The V segment lost 6 bases and the J segment 8 bases; nucleotides outside the gene matches: 15. Written as DNA, the CDR3 is TGTGCCAGCAGCCCTCGAGGCACACAGGGGAACGGCTACACCTTC. This translates into CASSPRGTQGNGYTF.

This clonotype has only a few counts. V is TRBV6-1 and J is TRBJ2-7, with a tentative D call TRBD1 (6 bases). Trimming shortened V by 6 bases and J by 0 bases, and 18 bases separated the two germline ends. The CDR3 is made up of 16 amino acids. Germline lookup yields CDR1 MNHNS and CDR2 SASEGT. CDR3 sequence: CASRQLQGLSSYEQYF. CDR3 nucleotides: TGTGCCAGCAGACAACTACAGGGTCTTAGCTCCTACGAGCAGTACTTC.

The chain joins TRBV12-3 or TRBV12-4 to TRBJ2-5; D might be TRBD2 (5 bases). The germline V and J ends were trimmed by 8 bases and 5 bases, with 21 bases remaining between them. The CDR3 extends over 15 amino acids. The CDR3 DNA follows: TGTGCCAGCGGTCGGGAAACGGGGTACAAGGAGACCCAGTACTTC. Translating gives CASGRETGYKETQYF.

The genes are TRBV10-3 and TRBJ1-1, with D possibly matching TRBD1 (5 bases). Trimming cost V 7 bases and J 3 bases, with 15 bases left between them. The CDR3 is made up of 14 amino acids. Germline lookup yields CDR1 ENHRY and CDR2 SYGVKD. This CDR3 reads CAITQRDSDTEAFF. CDR3 nucleotides: TGTGCCATCACCCAACGCGACAGTGACACTGAAGCTTTCTTT.

At least ten counts were recorded for this clonotype. The chain uses TRBV12-3 or TRBV12-4 and TRBJ1-5, with D maybe TRBD1 (5 bases). V shed 5 bases and J shed 6 bases, with 17 bases lying between them. This CDR3 is built from 15 residues. Here the CDR3 DNA reads TGTGCCAGCAGTGGGGCCGGGGAATATGGTCAGCCCCAGCATTTT. As protein: CASSGAGEYGQPQHF.